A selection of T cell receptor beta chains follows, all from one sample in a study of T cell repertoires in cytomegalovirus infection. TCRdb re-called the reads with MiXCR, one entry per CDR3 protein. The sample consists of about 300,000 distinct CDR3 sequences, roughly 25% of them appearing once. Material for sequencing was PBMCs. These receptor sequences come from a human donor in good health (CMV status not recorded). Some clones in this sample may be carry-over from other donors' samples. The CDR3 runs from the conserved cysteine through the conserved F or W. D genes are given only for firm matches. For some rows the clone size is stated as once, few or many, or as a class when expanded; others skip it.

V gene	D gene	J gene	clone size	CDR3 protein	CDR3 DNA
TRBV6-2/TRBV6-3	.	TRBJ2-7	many	CASSYSSPSEQYF	TGTGCCAGCAGTTACTCATCCCCCAGCGAGCAGTACTTC
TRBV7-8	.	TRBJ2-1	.	CASSLSIGYNEQFF	TGTGCCAGCAGCTTATCTATCGGATACAATGAGCAGTTCTTC
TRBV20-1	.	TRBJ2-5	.	CSARDQTRDQETQYF	TGCAGTGCTAGAGACCAGACGCGGGACCAAGAGACCCAGTACTTC
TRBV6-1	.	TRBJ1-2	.	CASSWGGTIQGGYTF	TGTGCCAGCAGTTGGGGGGGGACTATCCAGGGTGGCTACACCTTC
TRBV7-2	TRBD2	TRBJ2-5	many	CASRSSSGRALETQYF	TGTGCCAGCAGATCCTCTAGCGGGAGGGCCCTGGAGACCCAGTACTTC
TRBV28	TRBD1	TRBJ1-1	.	CASSSATGHTEAFF	TGTGCCAGCAGTTCCGCGACAGGGCACACTGAAGCTTTCTTT
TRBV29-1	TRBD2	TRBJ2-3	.	CSVFGLAGGSDTQYF	TGCAGCGTTTTTGGACTAGCGGGGGGGTCTGATACGCAGTATTTT
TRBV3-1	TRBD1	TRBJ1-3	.	CASTRQGVGTGNTIYF	TGTGCCAGCACGCGACAGGGAGTTGGGACAGGAAACACCATATATTTT
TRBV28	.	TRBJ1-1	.	CASSSGGAMDTEAFF	TGTGCCAGCAGTTCCGGGGGGGCGATGGACACTGAAGCTTTCTTT
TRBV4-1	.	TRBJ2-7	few	CASSQDLFGVQGSYEQYF	TGCGCCAGCAGCCAAGATTTGTTCGGCGTCCAGGGGAGCTACGAGCAGTACTTC
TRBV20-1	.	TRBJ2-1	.	CSARDSANPRNEQFF	TGCAGTGCTAGAGATTCGGCTAACCCACGCAATGAGCAGTTCTTC
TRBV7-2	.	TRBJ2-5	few	CASSQAGQGKTQYF	TGTGCCAGCAGCCAGGCGGGGCAGGGAAAGACCCAGTACTTC
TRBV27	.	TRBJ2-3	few	CARGRGSTDTQYF	TGTGCCAGGGGACGGGGCTCCACAGATACGCAGTATTTT
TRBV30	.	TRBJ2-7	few	CAWSAGTATYEQYF	TGTGCCTGGAGTGCGGGGACCGCAACCTACGAGCAGTACTTC
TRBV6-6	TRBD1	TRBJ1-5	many	CASSSPVWDRGRGRFRNQPQHF	TGTGCCAGCAGTTCCCCCGTTTGGGACAGGGGGCGCGGTCGGTTTAGAAATCAGCCCCAGCATTTT
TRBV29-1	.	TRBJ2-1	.	CSVEDLTSSYNEQFF	TGCAGCGTTGAAGATCTTACTAGCTCCTACAATGAGCAGTTCTTC
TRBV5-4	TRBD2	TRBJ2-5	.	CASSLGSGSIETQYF	TGTGCCAGCAGCTTGGGGAGCGGGAGTATTGAGACCCAGTACTTC
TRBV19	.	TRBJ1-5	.	CASSMSSDQPQHF	TGTGCCAGTAGTATGTCCTCGGATCAGCCCCAGCATTTT
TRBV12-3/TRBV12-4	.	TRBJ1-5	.	CASSPLTGYSNQPQHF	TGTGCCAGCAGTCCCCTTACAGGGTATAGCAATCAGCCCCAGCATTTT
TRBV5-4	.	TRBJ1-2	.	CASSQDGSYGYTF	TGTGCCAGCAGCCAGGACGGATCCTATGGCTACACCTTC
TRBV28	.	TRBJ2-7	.	CASSLVGVRQYF	TGTGCCAGCAGTTTAGTTGGGGTACGGCAGTACTTC
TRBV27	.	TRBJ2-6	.	CASSLSPGAGANVLTF	TGTGCCAGCAGTTTATCCCCAGGGGCCGGGGCCAACGTCCTGACTTTC
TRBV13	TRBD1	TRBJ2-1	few	CASSLEIDRDTEQFF	TGTGCCAGCAGCTTAGAAATAGACAGGGATACTGAGCAGTTCTTC
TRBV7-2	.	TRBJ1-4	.	CASSPRTVTNEKLFF	TGTGCCAGCAGCCCGCGGACGGTTACTAATGAAAAACTGTTTTTT
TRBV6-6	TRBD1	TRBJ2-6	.	CARSYSRGPGANVLTF	TGTGCCAGAAGCTACTCCAGGGGGCCTGGGGCCAACGTCCTGACTTTC
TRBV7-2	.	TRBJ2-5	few	CASSYVAQETQYF	TGTGCCAGCAGCTATGTGGCCCAAGAGACCCAGTACTTC
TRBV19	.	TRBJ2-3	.	CASKETNMGDTQYF	TGTGCCAGTAAGGAGACTAATATGGGAGATACGCAGTATTTT
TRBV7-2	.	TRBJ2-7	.	CASSLVRGPSYEQYF	TGTGCCAGCAGCTTAGTGAGAGGGCCCTCCTACGAGCAGTACTTC
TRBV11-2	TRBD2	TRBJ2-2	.	CASRTIAGGPGGELFF	TGTGCCAGCAGGACTATAGCGGGAGGGCCCGGCGGGGAGCTGTTTTTT
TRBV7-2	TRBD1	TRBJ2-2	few	CASSLVTTGGYTGELFF	TGTGCCAGCAGCTTAGTTACGACAGGGGGCTACACCGGGGAGCTGTTTTTT
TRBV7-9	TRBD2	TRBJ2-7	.	CASRKLGGSGGPPSSYEQYF	TGTGCCAGCAGGAAATTGGGGGGTAGCGGGGGGCCCCCGAGCTCCTACGAGCAGTACTTC
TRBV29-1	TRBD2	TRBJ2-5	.	CSIGTSGETQYF	TGCAGCATCGGGACTAGCGGTGAGACCCAGTACTTC
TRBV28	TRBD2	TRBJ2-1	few	CASSLIGLAGGPGEQFF	TGTGCCAGCAGTTTAATAGGACTAGCGGGAGGGCCCGGTGAGCAGTTCTTC
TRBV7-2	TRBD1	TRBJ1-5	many	CASSSPGQGIHQPQHF	TGTGCCAGCAGCTCCCCGGGACAGGGGATTCATCAGCCCCAGCATTTT
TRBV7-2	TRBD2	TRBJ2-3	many	CASSSGLAGSGDTQYF	TGTGCCAGCAGCTCCGGACTAGCGGGGTCGGGAGATACGCAGTATTTT
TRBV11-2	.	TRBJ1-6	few	CASSFRVADSPLHF	TGTGCCAGCAGCTTCAGGGTAGCGGATTCACCCCTCCACTTT
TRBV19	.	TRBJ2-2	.	CASSIDKLAGVTGELFF	TGTGCCAGTAGTATAGATAAGTTAGCAGGAGTAACCGGGGAGCTGTTTTTT
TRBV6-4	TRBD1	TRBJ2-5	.	CASSDGGAGTGIWETQYF	TGTGCCAGCAGTGACGGAGGGGCTGGGACAGGGATTTGGGAGACCCAGTACTTC
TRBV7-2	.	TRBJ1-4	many	CASSLNGNEKLFF	TGTGCCAGCAGCTTGAATGGAAATGAAAAACTGTTTTTT
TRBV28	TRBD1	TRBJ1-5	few	CASNPDRGISSNQPQHF	TGTGCCAGCAACCCGGACAGGGGCATTAGTAGCAATCAGCCCCAGCATTTT
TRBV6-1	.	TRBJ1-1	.	CASRTTGVRTEAFF	TGTGCCAGCAGAACGACAGGAGTTCGCACTGAAGCTTTCTTT
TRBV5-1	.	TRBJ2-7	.	CASSLVTDSYEQYF	TGCGCCAGCAGCTTGGTCACAGACTCCTACGAGCAGTACTTC